The 13 T cell receptor beta chains reported below all come from one sample, sequenced in a study of blood T cell repertoires in COVID-19 (dated by TCRdb to 2019 to 2021). The library was built by means of the immunoSEQ multiplex PCR assay. TCRdb re-hosts the immuneACCESS table, in-frame sequences only. Its copies lack some clones; in the studies checked, an unresolved V gene accounts for under half of them, and the cause for the rest is not known. For this sample the table gives 130,000 to 150,000 clones, of which around four fifths were detected only once. The ten most abundant clones make up 4.8% of the sample. Material: peripheral blood. The receptor source for this set is a human donor in a cohort sampled during active COVID-19.

This chain joins TRBV2 and TRBJ1-2; maybe TRBD1 (5 bases). The CDR3 consists of 14 residues. Germline lookup yields CDR1 SNHLY and CDR2 FYNNEI. V lost 3 bases, J lost 12 bases, and 20 bases lay in between. Here the CDR3 DNA reads TGTGCCAGCAGTGACGAAACAGGCCACATATCCCACACCTTC. Translating it yields CASSDETGHISHTF.

The chain couples TRBV30 to TRBJ2-7; 7 nucleotides match TRBD2. Per germline, CDR1 GTSNPN and CDR2 SVGIG (reference sequence). The CDR3 has 12 amino acids. V lost 2 bases and J lost 4; bases outside the gene matches: 2. CDR3 coding DNA: TGTGCCTGGAGTTGGGGGGGGTACGAGCAGTACTTC. Translated, it gives CAWSWGGYEQYF.

The chain recombines TRBV6-4 with TRBJ2-3; a weak D match, TRBD2 (7 bases). This CDR3 is built from 15 residues. With 9 bases removed from V and 0 bases from J, the gap between germline ends came to 16 bases. Germline CDR1 and CDR2: MRHNA and SNTAGT. The CDR3 here is CASLGGADSTDTQYF. DNA for the CDR3: TGTGCCAGTCTGGGGGGGGCAGACAGCACAGATACGCAGTATTTT.

The chain uses TRBV19 and TRBJ1-1; a possible D gene is TRBD1 (6 bases). This CDR3 region has 15 residues. Per germline, CDR1 LNHDA and CDR2 SQIVND (reference sequence). Trimming shortened V by 5 bases and J by 4 bases, and 17 bases separated the two germline ends. The CDR3 region is CASSSTPGHVTEAFF. CDR3 nucleotides: TGTGCCAGTAGTTCGACGCCGGGACACGTCACTGAAGCTTTCTTT.

This clone showed up just a few times. V and J are TRBV10-1 and TRBJ2-2; no clear D. This CDR3 spans 17 amino acids. The V end lost 6 bases, the J end lost 2 bases, and 19 bases lay between the germline ends. Germline V gives CDR1 WNHNN, CDR2 SYGVQD (reference sequence). The CDR3 loop is CASSLRYRVRNTGELFF. CDR3 sequence (DNA): TGCGCCAGCAGCCTTAGATATAGAGTAAGAAACACCGGGGAGCTGTTTTTT.

This chain connects TRBV5-1 to TRBJ2-1; 10 bases map to TRBD1. J was trimmed by 7 bases and V by 1 base; bases with no gene match: 2. Germline values: CDR1 SGHRS, CDR2 YFSETQ. CDR3 length: 14 residues. This chain's CDR3 is CASSLMDRGNEQFF. As DNA, the CDR3 is TGCGCCAGCAGCTTGATGGACAGGGGGAATGAGCAGTTCTTC. The full variable domain, rest sourced from reference TRBV5-1 and TRBJ2-1, is KAGVTQTPRYLIKTRGQQVTLSCSPISGHRSVSWYQQTPGQGLQFLFEYFSETQRNKGNFPGRFSGRQFSNSRSEMNVSTLELGDSALYLCASSLMDRGNEQFFGPGTRLTVL.

The V and J genes are TRBV7-2 and TRBJ1-1, with 10 bases matching TRBD1. Germline V gives CDR1 SGHTA, CDR2 FQGNSA. Unmatched junction bases numbered 7, after V lost 5 bases and J lost 4 bases. This CDR3 has 15 residues. The CDR3 sequence: CASSTDRGRITEAFF. CDR3 sequence (DNA): TGTGCCAGCAGCACCGACAGGGGGCGCATCACTGAAGCTTTCTTT.

The chain has TRBV3-1 (or the pseudogene TRBV3-2) and TRBJ1-5; the D is unclear. Per germline, CDR1 LGHDT and CDR2 YNNKEL (reference sequence). There are 13 residues in the CDR3. V lost 1 base and J lost 7, with 8 bases in between. The CDR3 loop reads CASSQAVSQPQHF. The CDR3 DNA sequence: TGTGCCAGCAGCCAAGCGGTAAGCCAGCCCCAGCATTTT.

The chain recombines TRBV9 with TRBJ2-1; D not certain. Per germline, CDR1 SGDLS and CDR2 YYNGEE. Trimming shortened V by 3 bases and J by 8 bases, and 21 bases separated the two germline ends. This CDR3 spans 16 amino acids. The CDR3 spells CASSASPVARVDEQFF. The CDR3 DNA follows: TGTGCCAGCAGCGCATCACCGGTCGCCCGCGTGGATGAGCAGTTCTTC.

The chain has TRBV19 and TRBJ1-5, with D maybe TRBD1 (5 bases). Germline CDR1 LNHDA, CDR2 SQIVND (reference sequence). Deletions cut 4 bases from V and 6 bases from J, with 16 bases between. The CDR3 covers 15 residues. The CDR3: CASSRTGEDGQPQHF. In DNA, the CDR3 is TGTGCCAGTAGTAGAACAGGCGAGGATGGTCAGCCCCAGCATTTT. Drawing the rest from reference TRBV19 and TRBJ1-5, the complete variable domain is DGGITQSPKYLFRKEGQNVTLSCEQNLNHDAMYWYRQDPGQGLRLIYYSQIVNDFQKGDIAEGYSVSREKKESFPLTVTSAQKNPTAFYLCASSRTGEDGQPQHFGDGTRLSIL.

V is TRBV5-6 and J is TRBJ2-7; 9 bases are shared with TRBD1. The CDR3 has 16 amino acids. The V and J ends lost 3 bases and 5 bases, in that order; junction bases with no gene match: 12. The germline V gene has CDR1 SGHDT and CDR2 YYEEEE. The CDR3, as DNA: TGTGCCAGCAGCTCTTGGGGACAGGGACCATACGACGAGCAGTACTTC. Protein product: CASSSWGQGPYDEQYF.

V usage is TRBV20-1 and J usage is TRBJ2-1; 9 positions match TRBD2. This CDR3 is built from 16 residues. V lost 3 bases to trimming and J lost 4 bases; unmatched junction nucleotides: 10. Germline CDR1 reads DFQATT; CDR2 reads SNEGSKA (reference sequence). The CDR3 region is CSASSFSGRMYNEQFF. The CDR3 nucleotides read TGCAGTGCTAGTAGCTTTAGCGGGAGAATGTACAATGAGCAGTTCTTC.

This chain links TRBV2 with TRBJ1-2, with 8 bases identical to TRBD1. The germline V gene has CDR1 SNHLY and CDR2 FYNNEI. The CDR3 consists of 13 residues. V was pared by 9 bases and J by 4 bases, with 7 bases of the junction left unmatched. The CDR3 protein is CAREVTGGYGYTF. The CDR3 DNA reads as TGTGCCAGGGAAGTAACAGGGGGCTATGGCTACACCTTC.